One and the same sample provided the 30 T cell receptor beta chains below, sequenced in a study of breast tumors, draining lymph nodes, adjacent tissues. Breast cancer patients provided tissue from their axillary draining lymph nodes. TCRdb redid the calling of the multiplex PCR reads with MiXCR, one entry per CDR3 protein. The sample has 100,000 to 150,000 distinct CDR3 sequences, roughly 21% seen once; the top ten hold less than 4%. The specimen was axillary lymph node tissue. These receptors came from a female donor with breast cancer. Some clones in this sample may be carry-over from other donors' samples.

This clonotype occurred many times. The chain employs TRBV7-2 and TRBJ1-3, with D possibly TRBD1 on 5 matching bases. CDR3 length: 15 amino acids. Germline V gene lookup returns CDR1 SGHTA and CDR2 FQGNSA. Trimming removed 1 base at V and 4 bases at J, with 11 bases between. In nucleotides, the CDR3 is TGTGCCAGCAGCTTAGGAGGGGTTTCCGGAAACACCATATATTTT. Translation gives CASSLGGVSGNTIYF.

This clonotype has a count of ten or more. The V gene is TRBV20-1, the J gene TRBJ2-5; D tentatively reads TRBD1 or TRBD2 (5 bases each). The V gene's germline CDR1 is DFQATT and CDR2 SNEGSKA (reference sequence). There are 14 residues in the CDR3. V was shortened by 0 bases and J by 7 bases, with 15 bases between the two germline ends. The CDR3 sequence is CSARDQVRGVTQYF. The CDR3, as DNA: TGCAGTGCTAGAGATCAGGTCCGAGGGGTGACCCAGTACTTC.

This clonotype came up many times. The chain recombines TRBV9 with TRBJ2-2; 12 positions agree with TRBD2. CDR1 and CDR2 (germline): SGDLS, YYNGEE. Losses at the gene ends were 4 bases for V and 6 bases for J; bases not matched to a gene: 4. This CDR3 has 15 amino acids. The CDR3 DNA sequence: TGTGCCAGCAGCACAAGGACTAGCGGGGCCGGGGAGCTGTTTTTT. Protein sequence: CASSTRTSGAGELFF.

This clonotype was detected ten times or more. This rearrangement joins TRBV4-1 to TRBJ1-4; TRBD1 aligns across 8 bases. V gave up 2 bases and J gave up 7 bases; unmatched junction bases: 6. Germline-derived CDR1 and CDR2 are MGHRA and YSYEKL. This CDR3 has 15 amino acids. In DNA form, the CDR3 reads TGCGCCAGCAGCCAACGTCGGGACAGGATTGAAAAACTGTTTTTT. As protein: CASSQRRDRIEKLFF.

This clonotype was counted ten times or more. The rearrangement uses TRBV7-8 and TRBJ2-1, with 10 positions matching TRBD2. This CDR3 is built from 15 residues. The germline V gene has CDR1 SGHVS and CDR2 FQNEAQ. Unmatched junction bases numbered 11, after V lost 6 bases and J lost 9 bases. The CDR3 is CASRARLAGDAEQFF. The CDR3 DNA sequence: TGTGCCAGCAGGGCCCGGCTAGCGGGAGACGCTGAGCAGTTCTTC.

This clonotype was detected ten times or more. The CDR3 sequence is CATSDRGPGSTDTQYF. The CDR3 DNA follows: TGTGCCACCAGTGACCGCGGACCGGGAAGCACAGATACGCAGTATTTT. V usage is TRBV24-1 and J usage is TRBJ2-3, with a tentative D call TRBD2 (5 bases). V was clipped by 4 bases and J by 0 bases, with 13 bases between them. The CDR3 consists of 16 residues. Germline CDR1 KGHDR, CDR2 SFDVKD.

Note on this clonotype: With a much larger clone just one base away, this may be a read error. The gene calls are TRBV7-8 and TRBJ1-3; 9 positions agree with TRBD1. CDR1 and CDR2 from the germline V gene are SGHVS and FQNEAQ. The CDR3 runs 15 residues. The CDR3 DNA follows: TGTGCCGGCAGCTTCGGGACAGGGACTGGAAACACCATATATTTT. This codes for CAGSFGTGTGNTIYF. The full variable domain, its missing parts supplied by reference TRBV7-8 and TRBJ1-3, is GAGVSQSPRYKVAKRGQDVALRCDPISGHVSLFWYQQALGQGPEFLTYFQNEAQLDKSGLPSDRFFAERPEGSVSTLKIQRTQQEDSAVYLCAGSFGTGTGNTIYFGEGSWLTVV.

The sample holds one count of this clonotype. A much more abundant neighbour one base away suggests this may be a read error. This chain links TRBV20-1 with TRBJ1-2, with 7 nucleotides matching TRBD1. Germline trimming cut 6 bases from V and 5 bases from J; bases unmatched to any gene: 9. The germline gives CDR1 DFQATT, CDR2 SNEGSKA (reference sequence). This CDR3 contains 13 residues. The CDR3 nucleotides are TGCAGTGCAGGGACAGTTGACCGATATGGCTACACCTTC. Encoded protein: CSAGTVDRYGYTF.

The V and J genes are TRBV7-9 and TRBJ1-1, with D unresolved. This CDR3 spans 17 amino acids. Between the trimmed V and J ends, which lost 5 bases and 0 bases, there was a span of 19 bases. Germline V gene sequence: CDR1 SEHNR, CDR2 FQNEAQ (reference sequence). The DNA for the CDR3 is TGTGCCAGCAGCGGAGAGGACGTCGGGCGGATGAACACTGAAGCTTTCTTT. Amino acids: CASSGEDVGRMNTEAFF.

Points on this clonotype: This may be a read error, as it is one base from a much larger clone. The chain is built from TRBV6-1 and TRBJ2-7, with D possibly being TRBD1 (5 bases). The germline gives CDR1 MNHNS, CDR2 SASEGT. The CDR3 is made up of 15 amino acids. DNA of the CDR3: TGTGCCAGCAGTGTGGTGGGGCAGCCGAGCTACGAGCAGCACTTC. Translation: CASSVVGQPSYEQHF.

A remark on this clonotype: A much larger clone is a single base away; this may be a read error. The chain employs TRBV9 and TRBJ2-1; 10 nucleotides align to TRBD2. The CDR3 runs to 16 residues. CDR1 is SGDLS, CDR2 YYNGEE, per germline. V was clipped by 0 bases and J by 7 bases; unmatched bases: 7. CDR3: CASSVALSGGKNEQFF. CDR3 in DNA: TGTGCCAGCAGCGTAGCTCTTAGCGGGGGGAAGAATGAGCAGTTCTTC.

This clonotype has ten or more counts. The chain's CDR3 is CSARPSGGRDGNNYEQYF. The CDR3 DNA is TGCAGTGCTAGACCCTCGGGAGGGCGGGATGGGAACAACTACGAGCAGTACTTC. This chain links TRBV20-1 with TRBJ2-7; TRBD2 matches at 8 bases. Trimming at V came to 2 bases and at J to 3 bases, leaving 18 bases not matched to a gene. The CDR3 consists of 18 residues. Germline CDR1 is DFQATT and CDR2 is SNEGSKA (reference sequence).

This clonotype was detected ten times or more. The chain links TRBV15 to TRBJ1-6; the D gene is possibly TRBD1 (5 bases). The CDR3 runs to 16 residues. V was pared by 2 bases and J by 8 bases, with 16 bases between. Germline V lookup: CDR1 LNHNV, CDR2 YYDKDF (reference sequence). The DNA for the CDR3 is TGTGCCACCAGCAGAAAAACCGGGACCCCTGATTCACCCCTCCACTTT. Amino acid sequence: CATSRKTGTPDSPLHF.

This clonotype occurred many times. The chain recombines TRBV20-1 with TRBJ1-4; 7 positions agree with TRBD1. The CDR3 is 15 residues long. The germline V gene encodes CDR1 DFQATT and CDR2 SNEGSKA (reference sequence). V was clipped by 3 bases and J by 7 bases; unmatched bases: 11. The CDR3 nucleotides are TGCAGTGCTAGGGACCTGGGACAGCTAAGTGAAAAACTGTTTTTT. It is translated as CSARDLGQLSEKLFF.

Comment on this clonotype: Germline and junction disagree at one end, which may indicate a read error. V is TRBV2 and J is TRBJ1-6; D is uncertain. CDR1 is SNHLY and CDR2 is FYNNEI in the germline V gene. This CDR3 spans 14 amino acids. CDR3 sequence: CAGSEEKGYSPLHF. The CDR3 DNA sequence: TGTGCCGGCAGTGAGGAAAAGGGATATTCGCCCCTCCACTTT.

This clonotype has a count of ten or more. CDR3 coding DNA: TGTGCCAGTAGAACCTTATATTCCGGCGGGCCGGAGGGGGATACGCAGTATTTT. This encodes CASRTLYSGGPEGDTQYF. The V call is TRBV19, the J call TRBJ2-3; weak D call: TRBD2 (6 bases). The CDR3 has 18 amino acids. CDR1 is LNHDA, CDR2 SQIVND, per germline (reference sequence). V lost 6 bases to trimming and J lost 6 bases, with 28 bases between them. Combining the CDR3 with reference TRBV19 and TRBJ2-3 gives the whole variable domain DGGITQSPKYLFRKEGQNVTLSCEQNLNHDAMYWYRQDPGQGLRLIYYSQIVNDFQKGDIAEGYSVSREKKESFPLTVTSAQKNPTAFYLCASRTLYSGGPEGDTQYFGPGTRLTVL.

This clonotype was observed many times. The gene calls are TRBV2 and TRBJ2-7; 8 bases match TRBD2. V was clipped by 5 bases and J by 3 bases; unmatched bases: 6. The CDR3 contains 14 residues. Germline V CDR1 and CDR2: SNHLY, FYNNEI. CDR3 region: CASSSTSVHYEQYF. In nucleotides, the CDR3 is TGTGCCAGCAGTTCGACTAGCGTACACTACGAGCAGTACTTC.

This clonotype occurred many times. V and J are TRBV2 and TRBJ2-6, with 7 bases identical to TRBD1. This CDR3 spans 14 amino acids. CDR1 and CDR2 (germline): SNHLY, FYNNEI. The junction had 2 bases not matched to a gene; V was cut back by 6 bases and J by 3 bases. CDR3 protein: CASRTGFGANVLTF. CDR3 DNA sequence: TGTGCCAGCAGGACAGGGTTTGGGGCCAACGTCCTGACTTTC.

The sample holds many counts of this clonotype. This sequence joins TRBV20-1 and TRBJ2-7; 8 bases fit TRBD2. This CDR3 has 13 residues. V lost 5 bases, J lost 2 bases, and 5 bases stayed unmatched. CDR1 is DFQATT and CDR2 is SNEGSKA in the germline V gene (reference sequence). The chain's CDR3 is CSAAGTRTYEQYF. Written as DNA, the CDR3 is TGCAGTGCTGCCGGGACTAGAACCTACGAGCAGTACTTC.

This clonotype was seen ten or more times. The chain has TRBV27 and TRBJ2-1; 9 nucleotides match TRBD2. The ends lost 5 bases at V and 8 bases at J; junction bases unmatched: 10. This CDR3 has 15 amino acids. From germline, CDR1 is MNHEY and CDR2 SMNVEV (reference sequence). Here the CDR3 reads CASSGRGGRNDEQFF. The CDR3 DNA sequence: TGTGCCAGCAGTGGGCGGGGGGGCCGGAACGATGAGCAGTTCTTC.

This clonotype has at least ten counts. The chain couples TRBV6-5 to TRBJ2-5, with 10 bases that match TRBD2. Germline-derived CDR1 and CDR2 are MNHEY and SVGAGI. V was pared by 4 bases and J by 0 bases, with 5 bases of the junction left unmatched. This CDR3 region has 16 residues. This chain's CDR3 is CASSLASGSYQETQYF. CDR3 in DNA: TGTGCCAGCAGTTTGGCTAGCGGGAGTTACCAAGAGACCCAGTACTTC.

This clonotype was counted many times. The chain is built from TRBV20-1 and TRBJ1-2, with 8 nucleotides matching TRBD1. V lost 2 bases to trimming and J lost 4 bases; unmatched junction nucleotides: 15. Per the germline V gene, CDR1 is DFQATT and CDR2 is SNEGSKA (reference sequence). CDR3 size: 17 residues. The CDR3 coding sequence is TGCAGTGCTAGAACCGGACAGGGTCTTTTTAGTGGCTATGGCTACACCTTC. This sequence encodes CSARTGQGLFSGYGYTF.

Ten or more counts support this clonotype. This sequence joins TRBV12-3 or TRBV12-4 and TRBJ1-5; D is ambiguous. Trimming left V 6 bases short and J 0 bases short, with 12 bases between. This CDR3 is 15 amino acids long. The CDR3 bases are TGTGCCAGCAGCCCTGGGAGGGCTAGCAATCAGCCCCAGCATTTT. Encoded protein: CASSPGRASNQPQHF.

Turning to this clonotype: This sequence may be a read error, since a much larger clone differs from it by one base. V gene TRBV5-1 combines with J gene TRBJ2-2; D gene unclear. Looked up from germline, CDR1 is SGHRS and CDR2 is YFSETQ. The CDR3 has 13 amino acids. CDR3 nucleotides: TGCGCCAACAGCTACGCAGACACCGGGGAGCTGTTTTTT. This sequence encodes CANSYADTGELFF.

The J gene is TRBJ2-3, the V gene TRBV28, with D uncertain. The germline gives CDR1 MDHEN, CDR2 SYDVKM. The CDR3 length is 13 residues. Trimming pared 5 bases from V and 4 bases from J, leaving 10 bases between. In DNA, the CDR3 is TGTGCCAGCAGTCCCGCCGGTGCAGATACGCAGTATTTT. Residues: CASSPAGADTQYF.

This clonotype was detected ten times or more. V usage is TRBV7-9 and J usage is TRBJ2-3; TRBD1 matches at 7 bases. The CDR3 totals 17 residues. Germline V gene data show CDR1 as SEHNR and CDR2 as FQNEAQ (reference sequence). The junction had 17 bases not matched to a gene; V was cut back by 6 bases and J by 5 bases. CDR3 sequence: CASSSPRGFSLVDTQYF. The CDR3 DNA follows: TGTGCCAGCAGTTCCCCCAGGGGGTTTAGTCTGGTAGATACGCAGTATTTT.

A word on this clonotype: A much bigger clone sits one base away, suggesting this may be a read error. The chain links TRBV6-2 or TRBV6-3 to TRBJ2-1; D gene unclear. The CDR3 extends over 13 amino acids. Deletions cut 4 bases from V and 8 bases from J, with 12 bases between. Germline assignment: CDR1 MNHEY and CDR2 SVGEGT. The CDR3 loop reads CASSLGAHDEQFF. The CDR3 DNA sequence: TGTGCCAGCAGTTTAGGCGCCCACGATGAGCAGTTCTTC.

Note on this clonotype: A read error may explain this, as a much larger clone is one base away. The chain carries TRBV5-1 and TRBJ2-3; TRBD2 aligns across 13 bases. Germline V gene lookup returns CDR1 SGHRS and CDR2 YFSETQ. There are 16 residues in the CDR3. CDR3 in amino acids: CASSQGLAGFTGTQYF. The DNA of the CDR3 is TGCGCCAGCAGCCAGGGACTAGCGGGGTTCACAGGTACGCAGTATTTT.

This clonotype was seen many times. The chain combines TRBV14 with TRBJ2-5; D not certain. Germline-derived CDR1 and CDR2 are SGHDN and FVKESK. This CDR3 is 12 amino acids long. Trimming took off 1 base at V and 5 bases at J, with 5 bases between the two ends. CDR3 loop: CASSQVLETQYF. CDR3 nucleotide sequence: TGTGCCAGCAGCCAAGTTTTGGAGACCCAGTACTTC.

Points on this clonotype: A much bigger clone sits one base away, suggesting this may be a read error. The chain links TRBV6-1 to TRBJ2-7; 9 bases agree with TRBD2. This CDR3 has 14 amino acids. V was clipped by 7 bases and J by 4 bases; unmatched bases: 8. Germline-derived CDR1 and CDR2 are MNHNS and SASEGT. CDR3 nucleotides: TGTGCCAGCAAATACAGGCGGGAGGGATACGAGCAGTACTTC. Its protein is CASKYRREGYEQYF.